The present entry profiles one T cell receptor beta chain with its context. This clonotype turned up a few times. Its cognate antigen has yet to be identified. No quality values exist for individual bases; no much larger clone is one base distant. Systemically healthy Caucasian individuals from Russia, 39 in total and aged about 6 to 100 years, were included as donors. Around 9.9 milliliters of peripheral blood were collected from each donor into EDTA-treated Vacutainer tubes. Ficoll-Paque density-gradient centrifugation was used to isolate PBMCs, with at least 6.5 million obtained per sample. Trizol reagent was used to extract total RNA from PBMCs, with at least 5 micrograms per sample. Naive CD45RAhigh/CD27high T cell percentages were measured by flow cytometry on a PBMC aliquot from every donor. The library relied on 5' RACE. The instrument given in TCRdb is Illumina HiSeq 2500. A second roughly 6 to 12 cycle PCR used a sample-barcoded 5' primer and a J-beta primer mix. A unique molecular identifier was introduced onto each TCR beta cDNA molecule by a template-switch 5' adaptor carrying 12 random nucleotides. Each sample yielded at least 3 million CDR3-containing paired-end reads. All of the RNA was converted into first-strand cDNA using the Mint cDNA synthesis kit, with a TRBC-specific oligonucleotide serving as the primer. After uracil-DNA glycosylase treatment, a first 18-cycle PCR used universal primers M1SS and BC2_uni_R on all cDNA. From the authors' description of their analysis: For normalization, 1 million high-quality reads were randomly selected from each sample, with every read carrying a distinct molecular identifier. Reads with shared molecular identifiers were discarded instead of being binned into consensus sequences. MiTCR, run with a Q25 quality threshold and the strictest error-elimination algorithm, handled CDR3 identification, clonotype clustering and error correction. A nonparametric unseen species model with Euler transformation was used to estimate a lower bound on total TCR beta diversity. TCRdb reran the public reads through fastp at Q25 and MiXCR, keeping productive beta chains. When rows share a CDR3 protein, they turn into one entry using the most common DNA and genes. None of the V and J calls come from the authors' own analysis; TCRdb made them. The sample table lists approximately 900,000 distinct CDR3 sequences, almost 30% of them with a count of one. The ten largest clones represent 10% to 13% of the sample.

The sample comes from a study of blood T cells in healthy people across ages (dated by TCRdb to between 2015 and 2017). Turning to the overall study: In model experiments, template switching captured roughly one uniquely barcoded TCR beta cDNA molecule for every two T cells. For two donors (one aged 18 to 30 and one aged 80 or older), the study analyzed two additional independent replicas of 1 million unique cDNA reads from the same blood draw. The donors were split into four age groups: young (average 16 years), middle-aged (about 40), aged (more than 60) and long-lived (approximately 80). Using deep sequencing normalized with unique cDNA molecular identifiers, the study measured how TCR beta repertoire diversity changes with age. Overall study results and their limits: Estimates of total diversity based on one million sequenced T cells were considered lower bounds and underestimates. There was a strong correlation between observed TCR beta diversity and the percentage of naive T cells measured by flow cytometry. As age increased, observed TCR beta diversity per million T cells dropped in a roughly linear way, and a significant reduction was already evident by age about 36. Compared with the aged group, the long-lived group had more naive CD4+ T cells, fewer expanded clones and increased TCR diversity, suggesting age selection. Donor CMV infection status was unknown, potentially confounding age-related changes in expanded clonotypes. Since profiling was done on bulk unsorted PBMCs, naive and antigen-experienced compartments could not be conclusively compared.

From the cysteine through the phenylalanine, the CDR3 covers 14 amino acids. Only CDR3 DNA is held: 42 bases, read in frame from base 1. Reading the germline V gene gives CDR1 SGHTA and CDR2 FQGNSA. V loses 11 bases of germline sequence and J loses 9 bases, and the interval between the two ends is 23 bases. The data were also submitted as part of a second study, on T cells of mothers and their children. The second investigation adds: The donors were nine systemically healthy Caucasian individuals, made up of three mothers and their six children. cDNA synthesis consumed the entire amount of extracted RNA, loaded at 1.5 ug RNA in each 15 ul reaction. In the second PCR, the M1S primer introduced both the sample barcodes and 2-4 random nucleotides. Over 9.5 million TCR beta CDR3 reads were obtained for each mother, and approximately 2.9 million reads were obtained for each child. Thymic selection similarly shapes TCR recombination output in related and unrelated pairs, with minor effect from inherited differences. Normalized repertoire overlap was always found to be slightly, but never significantly, higher in related mother-child pairs than in unrelated mother-child pairs. Persistent microchimeric T cell clones were not detected, at a sensitivity of around 99 clones per million clonotypes. To look for features that set related mother-child pairs apart from unrelated individuals, the researchers ran deep NGS to compare the TCR beta repertoires of mothers and children. On average, the children were around 11 +/- 4 years old, while the mothers were 40 +/- 4 years old. After adapters were ligated using NEBNext reagents, the libraries underwent 100+100 nt paired-end sequencing on an Illumina HiSeq 2000. To prevent cross-contamination, the mother and child libraries were prepared one month apart and sequenced in separate runs. For each donor, somewhere between roughly 450,000 and 2,100,000 distinct TCR beta clonotypes were identified. Naive TCR beta clonotypes were estimated from low-frequency clonotypes matched to each donor's FACS-determined naive share, without sorting.

The sequence came from a woman between 35 and 50 years old in good health. Specimen: blood. The rearranged segments are TRBV7-2 and TRBJ2-1; TRBD2 could be the D gene, as 6 bases match. The base sequence is TGTGCCCTCGGCAGCGGGCCAAAAGCGGTTGAGCAGTTCTTC. It is translated as CALGSGPKAVEQFF.